This TCR beta chain was sequenced during a study of identical twins. Points from the study as a whole: Beta clonotypes that were abundant in cord blood contained fewer insertions, a pattern absent from memory repertoires. Twin pairs' shared out-of-frame alpha sequences were enriched in low generation probability.

In TCRdb, the 5' RACE reads were re-called with MiXCR into one record per CDR3 protein. This sample has 450,000 to 650,000 distinct CDR3 sequences, with 13% to 15% found just once. The V gene lost 2 bases and the J gene lost 3 bases, with 12 bases spanning the gap. The CDR3 is made up of 15 amino acids. Germline V gives CDR1 KGHDR, CDR2 SFDVKD. On this clonotype: Its antigen remains unknown.

This sample was shared with a second study, whose subject was yellow fever vaccine responses in identical twins.

V usage is TRBV24-1 and J usage is TRBJ2-5, with a possible D match to TRBD1 (8 bases). Sequenced input: CD4+ T cells sorted from blood. The receptor comes from a woman aged 18-29 years in good health. CDR3 DNA: TGTGCCACCAGTGATTCGGGGGGACAGGAAGAGACCCAGTACTTC. Translated, it gives CATSDSGGQEETQYF.